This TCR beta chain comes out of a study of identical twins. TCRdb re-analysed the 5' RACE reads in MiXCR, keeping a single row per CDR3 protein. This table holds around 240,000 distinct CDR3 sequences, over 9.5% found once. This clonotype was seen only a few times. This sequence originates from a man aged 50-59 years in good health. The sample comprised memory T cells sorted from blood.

CDR3 region: CASSPGRQLTEAFF. The CDR3 region has the DNA TGCGCCAGCAGCCCAGGACGGCAGCTCACTGAAGCTTTCTTT. The J gene is TRBJ1-1, the V gene TRBV4-3; D unresolved. Germline-derived CDR1 and CDR2 are LGHNA and YSLEER. Trimming cost V 4 bases and J 4 bases, with 13 bases left between them. The CDR3 spans 14 residues.